Listed here are 2 T cell receptor beta chains from one sample, sequenced in a study of identical twins. Each CDR3 protein is one row after TCRdb ran MiXCR on the 5' RACE reads. The sample has some 790,000 distinct CDR3 sequences, 15% to 20% seen once. A further study also used this sample, focusing on T cells expressing NK-cell markers.

Input material: PBMCs. Every receptor here comes from a young woman in good health.

The gene calls are TRBV15 and TRBJ1-5; a possible D gene is TRBD1 (6 bases). From germline, CDR1 is LNHNV and CDR2 YYDKDF (reference sequence). Trimming cost V 1 base and J 6 bases, with 10 bases left between them. The CDR3 spans 14 residues. In DNA form, the CDR3 reads TGTGCCACCAGCAGAGCACAGGGAGGTCAGCCCCAGCATTTT. This translates into CATSRAQGGQPQHF. The variable domain in full, with the rest retrieved from reference TRBV15 and TRBJ1-5, is DAMVIQNPRYQVTQFGKPVTLSCSQTLNHNVMYWYQQKSSQAPKLLFHYYDKDFNNEADTPDNFQSRRPNTSFCFLDIRSPGLGDTAMYLCATSRAQGGQPQHFGDGTRLSIL.

This clonotype occurred a few times. The chain recombines TRBV7-2 with TRBJ2-1, with D possibly TRBD2 on 6 matching bases. From germline, CDR1 is SGHTA and CDR2 FQGNSA. Trimming took off 8 bases at V and 7 bases at J, with 18 bases between the two ends. CDR3 length: 14 amino acids. The CDR3 region has the DNA TGTGCCAGCTCCCCTGCCCCCCGGGGGAATGAGCAGTTCTTC. Translating it yields CASSPAPRGNEQFF. The full variable domain, its missing parts supplied by reference TRBV7-2 and TRBJ2-1, is GAGVSQSPSNKVTEKGKDVELRCDPISGHTALYWYRQSLGQGLEFLIYFQGNSAPDKSGLPSDRFSAERTGGSVSTLTIQRTQQEDSAVYLCASSPAPRGNEQFFGPGTRLTVL.